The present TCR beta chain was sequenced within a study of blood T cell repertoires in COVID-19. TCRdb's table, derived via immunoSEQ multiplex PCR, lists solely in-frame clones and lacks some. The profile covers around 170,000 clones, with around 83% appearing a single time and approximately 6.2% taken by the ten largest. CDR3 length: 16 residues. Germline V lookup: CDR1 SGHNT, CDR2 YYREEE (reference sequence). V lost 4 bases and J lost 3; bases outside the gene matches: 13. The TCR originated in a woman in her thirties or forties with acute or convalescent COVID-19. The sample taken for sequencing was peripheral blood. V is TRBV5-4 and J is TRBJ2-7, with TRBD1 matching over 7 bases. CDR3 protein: CASSPALGQAYYEQYF. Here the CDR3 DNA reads TGTGCCAGCAGCCCCGCCCTCGGACAGGCATACTACGAGCAGTACTTC.